The TCR beta chain described here comes from a study of T cell responses to AZD1222 COVID-19 vaccine (dated by TCRdb to the early 2020s). General notes on the study: AZD1222 recipients whose second dose came at about 4 weeks and those whose second dose came at about 12 weeks were combined into one group, since spike-specific TCR depth and breadth did not differ between the two schedules. A total of over 230 trial participants underwent TCR sequencing, of whom 207 received two doses of AZD1222 and some 26 received two doses of the MenACWY control vaccine. Trial participants were enrolled into age subgroups of 18-55, 56-69 and 70-plus years, which contained roughly 150, 30 and 60 TCR-sequenced participants, respectively.

Turning to this clone: It has no known antigen specificity. No clone much larger than this one lies a single base away; base qualities are absent.

The sample's time point, from its label and the paper: baseline before first vaccination. Vaccinee samples came from UK trials COV001 and COV002, including a single-blind randomized controlled phase 2/3 trial of AZD1222 (ChAdOx1 nCoV-19) in healthy adults. For TCRbeta chain sequencing, PBMC samples from trial participants were taken at day 0 and at day 28 after the second dose. What the study reported, not specific to this receptor: Conclusions about previously exposed vaccinees are limited, since just five to seven AZD1222 recipients were seropositive for SARS-CoV-2 at baseline. Because no day 14 peak-response samples were available, repertoires were characterized only after the peak T cell response. Vaccine-associated CD4 TCRs spanned the whole spike protein, with dominant responses in regions 160-218 and 743-854. Most participants were white British and females outnumbered males, and the authors suggested that clonal diversity may have been underestimated. Epitopes outside the regions mutated in the B.1.351 and B.1.1.7 variants were reportedly recognized by nearly half of the unique spike-specific TCRs. In the small 56-69-year group, the increase in depth fell short of significance, most likely because of low power. After two AZD1222 doses, spike-specific TCR breadth and depth were significantly higher than at day 0 and than in MenACWY recipients.

The CDR3 regions of human TCRbeta chains were subjected to immunosequencing. On the authors' methods: Repertoire TCRs were checked for matches against a reference library of SARS-CoV-2-specific TCRs that had been generated using the MIRA antigen-specificity platform. Breadth was defined as the fraction of unique TCRs that were SARS-CoV-2-associated. Depth was defined as the fraction of total T cells that were SARS-CoV-2-associated. Using the MIRA data, each spike-specific TCR was assigned both to the spike region to which the TCR was reactive and to a CD4 or CD8 class. Log10-transformed breadth and depth values were compared by one-way ANOVA with Sidak's multiple comparisons tests. TCRdb took this table from immuneACCESS and kept in-frame rearrangements with V and J called. Such tables lack part of the clones; where checked against another copy, unresolved V genes explain under half of the gap, and the rest is unexplained. Clonal size and the V and J genes are those of that table, whereas D and trimming came from the DNA. This sample has more than 140,000 clones in its table, and under 95% of those were observed once. The ten biggest clones cover around 5% of the sample.

The junction carries 9 bases between V and J, which are trimmed by 6 bases and 3 bases respectively. The CDR3 runs 12 residues from the cysteine to the phenylalanine. Only CDR3 DNA remains: 36 bases, in frame from the first base. The germline V gene yields ENHRY for CDR1 and SYGVKD for CDR2. This receptor was identified in an adult in good health. The specimen comprised peripheral blood, sampled on day 0 of AZD1222 vaccination. The sequence is built from TRBV10-3 and TRBJ2-7, with a tentative D call of TRBD1 or TRBD2, each matching 5 bases. CDR3 protein: CAISRDHYEQYF. The DNA sequence is as follows: TGTGCCATCAGCAGGGACCACTACGAGCAGTACTTC.